These 19 T cell receptor beta chains were sequenced from one sample in a study of early T cells in non-severe SARS-CoV-2 infection. TCRdb independently ran MiXCR on the 5' RACE reads; one entry per CDR3 protein. The table has 60,000 to 75,000 distinct CDR3 sequences, 12% seen once. Sequenced material: whole blood. The receptors here all came from an adult who was a healthcare worker with PCR-confirmed SARS-CoV-2 infection or an uninfected control (not recorded which).

The chain links TRBV3-1 to TRBJ1-3; D is unresolved. Germline V lookup: CDR1 LGHDT, CDR2 YNNKEL (reference sequence). The V gene lost 0 bases and the J gene lost 0 bases, with 12 bases spanning the gap. The CDR3 covers 17 residues. The CDR3 DNA follows: TGTGCCAGCAGCCAAGATTCGACTTCACGCTCTGGAAACACCATATATTTT. Protein: CASSQDSTSRSGNTIYF.

This clonotype occurred many times. The CDR3 DNA reads TGTGCCAGCAGATTAATAGCGGGAGTGGGTGAGCAGTTCTTC. Translating it yields CASRLIAGVGEQFF. The gene calls are TRBV12-3 or TRBV12-4 and TRBJ2-1; TRBD2 aligns across 9 bases. This CDR3 region has 14 residues. V dropped 6 bases and J dropped 9; count of bases not matched to a gene: 9.

This clonotype was found a few times. The V call is TRBV20-1, the J call TRBJ2-1, with no clear D. Germline V CDR1 and CDR2: DFQATT, SNEGSKA (reference sequence). This CDR3 region has 11 residues. Trimming cost V 6 bases and J 5 bases, with 8 bases left between them. CDR3 sequence: CSATLNNEQFF. CDR3 coding DNA: TGCAGTGCAACTCTTAACAATGAGCAGTTCTTC.

This clonotype has only a few counts. For the CDR3, the DNA is TGCGCCAGCAGCTTGGACTCAGATACGCAGTATTTT. Its translation is CASSLDSDTQYF. The rearrangement joins TRBV5-1 to TRBJ2-3; D is undetermined. Trimming stripped 0 bases from V and 4 bases from J, with 3 bases between. In germline, CDR1 is SGHRS, CDR2 YFSETQ. The CDR3 contains 12 residues.

This clonotype has a single count. The chain links TRBV29-1 to TRBJ2-7, with 12 bases matching TRBD2. The germline CDR1 and CDR2 sequences are SQVTM and ANQGSEA. There are 14 residues in the CDR3. Germline trimming cut 6 bases from V and 7 bases from J; bases unmatched to any gene: 10. CDR3 sequence (DNA): TGCAGCGTAGCAGCTAGCGGGAGGGCTGATGAGCAGTACTTC. Its translation: CSVAASGRADEQYF.

This clonotype was observed a handful of times. This chain links TRBV6-2 or TRBV6-3 with TRBJ2-1; possible D gene TRBD2, 5 bases. The germline V gene has CDR1 MNHEY and CDR2 SVGEGT. Trimming stripped 0 bases from V and 6 bases from J, with 9 bases between. The CDR3 has 14 amino acids. The CDR3 spells CASSYSSLANEQFF. The CDR3, as DNA: TGTGCCAGCAGTTACTCCAGTCTAGCCAATGAGCAGTTCTTC.

Note on this clonotype: One base away lies a much larger clone, so this may be a sequencing read error. The chain combines TRBV30 with TRBJ2-1; D is unclear. The CDR3 extends over 11 amino acids. The germline V gene encodes CDR1 GTSNPN and CDR2 SVGIG (reference sequence). V lost 1 base, J lost 7 bases, and 5 bases lay in between. The CDR3 reads CAWSASNEQFF. The CDR3 DNA reads as TGTGCCTGGAGTGCATCTAATGAGCAGTTCTTC.

This clonotype was detected a few times. The chain couples TRBV3-1 to TRBJ2-2, with 9 positions matching TRBD1. CDR1 and CDR2 (germline): LGHDT, YNNKEL (reference sequence). The CDR3 totals 15 residues. After removal of 0 bases from V and 7 bases from J, the junction contained 3 bases not matched to a gene. For the CDR3, the DNA is TGTGCCAGCAGCCAAGAACGGACAGGGGACGGGGAGCTGTTTTTT. It is translated as CASSQERTGDGELFF.

The chain is built from TRBV5-1 and TRBJ1-2, with D uncertain. CDR3 length: 14 residues. Trimming removed 4 bases from V and 4 bases from J, with 14 bases in between. CDR1 SGHRS and CDR2 YFSETQ come from the germline V gene. The CDR3 protein is CASSKREYGYGYTF. In nucleotides, the CDR3 is TGCGCCAGCAGCAAGAGGGAATACGGCTATGGCTACACCTTC.

There are a few counts of this clonotype. The V call is TRBV2, the J call TRBJ2-1, with TRBD2 matching over 12 bases. The CDR3 is made up of 14 amino acids. Losses at the gene ends were 9 bases for V and 5 bases for J; bases not matched to a gene: 5. The germline gives CDR1 SNHLY, CDR2 FYNNEI. CDR3 DNA sequence: TGTGCCAGGGGAGGACTAGCGGGGAACAATGAGCAGTTCTTC. Amino acids: CARGGLAGNNEQFF.

This clonotype was seen at least ten times. The chain joins TRBV14 to TRBJ1-6; D is ambiguous. The CDR3 consists of 13 residues. CDR1 and CDR2 (germline): SGHDN, FVKESK. V lost 0 bases and J 7 bases, leaving 4 bases between the germline ends. The CDR3 sequence is CASSQELNSPLHF. CDR3 DNA sequence: TGTGCCAGCAGCCAAGAACTGAATTCACCCCTCCACTTT.

Many counts were recorded for this clonotype. The chain employs TRBV12-5 and TRBJ1-5; D is possibly TRBD1 (5 bases). CDR3 length: 17 residues. CDR1 is LGHNT and CDR2 is FRNRAP in the germline V gene. The V and J ends lost 0 bases and 2 bases respectively, with 14 bases between them. The CDR3 DNA reads as TGTGCTAGTGGTTTGGTACGATTAGGACAAGGCAATCAGCCCCAGCATTTT. Protein product: CASGLVRLGQGNQPQHF.

In its sample, this clonotype was seen a few times. The chain has TRBV12-3 or TRBV12-4 and TRBJ2-2, with no clear D. The CDR3 contains 16 residues. Between the trimmed V and J ends, which lost 5 bases and 4 bases, there was a span of 17 bases. The CDR3 region is CASSKEQAASTGELFF. The CDR3, as DNA: TGTGCCAGCAGTAAGGAGCAGGCAGCCAGCACCGGGGAGCTGTTTTTT.

This clonotype was seen a handful of times. The rearrangement joins TRBV6-1 to TRBJ2-2; 11 nucleotides match TRBD1. Germline lookup yields CDR1 MNHNS and CDR2 SASEGT. This CDR3 spans 16 amino acids. Losses at the gene ends were 5 bases for V and 7 bases for J; bases not matched to a gene: 9. The CDR3 region is CASSIRDRGSVGELFF. The CDR3 nucleotides are TGTGCCAGCAGTATCCGGGACAGGGGGAGTGTCGGGGAGCTGTTTTTT.

V and J are TRBV19 and TRBJ2-5; weak D call: TRBD1 (6 bases). The CDR3 has 15 amino acids. Germline CDR1 and CDR2: LNHDA and SQIVND (reference sequence). The V end lost 6 bases, the J end lost 1 base, and 15 bases lay between the germline ends. CDR3 bases: TGTGCCAGTAGGGGCCGGACAGACCTCCAAGAGACCCAGTACTTC. This sequence encodes CASRGRTDLQETQYF. Full variable domain (remainder filled in from reference TRBV19 and TRBJ2-5): DGGITQSPKYLFRKEGQNVTLSCEQNLNHDAMYWYRQDPGQGLRLIYYSQIVNDFQKGDIAEGYSVSREKKESFPLTVTSAQKNPTAFYLCASRGRTDLQETQYFGPGTRLLVL.

This clonotype was seen more than once but under ten times. The J gene is TRBJ1-2, the V gene TRBV20-1; D remains unclear. V lost 0 bases, J lost 8 bases, and 13 bases lay in between. The CDR3 consists of 13 residues. Germline V gives CDR1 DFQATT, CDR2 SNEGSKA (reference sequence). In nucleotides, the CDR3 is TGCAGTGCTAGAGACGGGCCGCGAAAGGGCTACACCTTC. Protein sequence: CSARDGPRKGYTF.

This clonotype came up a few times. This chain uses TRBV2 with TRBJ2-1; D gene unclear. The CDR3 loop spans 16 amino acids. V was pared by 6 bases and J by 0 bases, with 15 bases between. Looked up from germline, CDR1 is SNHLY and CDR2 is FYNNEI. CDR3 nucleotides: TGTGCCAGCAGGGGCCAGGTGCTCCCCTCCTACAATGAGCAGTTCTTC. Protein product: CASRGQVLPSYNEQFF.

This clonotype was seen a few times. The gene calls are TRBV11-3 and TRBJ2-2, with D tentatively TRBD1 or TRBD2 (6 bases each). The CDR3 has 16 amino acids. CDR1 is SGHNT and CDR2 is YENEEA in the germline V gene. The V end was cut by 5 bases, the J end by 2 bases, with 15 bases between. The CDR3 protein is CASSPRGGQNTGELFF. In DNA, the CDR3 is TGTGCCAGCAGCCCAAGAGGGGGGCAAAACACCGGGGAGCTGTTTTTT.

This clonotype was picked up a small number of times. V is TRBV5-1 and J is TRBJ2-2; 7 positions agree with TRBD1. With 2 bases clipped from V and 4 bases from J, the junction kept 11 bases outside the gene matches. The germline V gene encodes CDR1 SGHRS and CDR2 YFSETQ. This CDR3 is 17 amino acids long. DNA for the CDR3: TGCGCCAGCAGCTTTGGTAGAGGACAGGCCGTCACCGGGGAGCTGTTTTTT. It specifies CASSFGRGQAVTGELFF.